A single sample is the source of the 3 T cell receptor beta chains below, sequenced in a study of blood T cell repertoires in COVID-19. Profiled with immunoSEQ multiplex PCR; TCRdb holds only in-frame clones, not every one. The profile shows approximately 270,000 clones, roughly 86% of them singletons. The specimen was PBMCs or T cells enriched from blood (not recorded which). The receptors come from a woman aged 55-69 years who had recovered from COVID-19.

The CDR3 DNA sequence: TGTGCCAGCAGTTTGCTAGGAACCAATGAGCAGTTCTTC. As protein: CASSLLGTNEQFF. The chain carries TRBV27 and TRBJ2-1; no reliable D call. The CDR3 has 13 amino acids. Germline values: CDR1 MNHEY, CDR2 SMNVEV (reference sequence). V dropped 3 bases and J dropped 6 bases, with 9 bases sitting between them.

The CDR3: CATSGQAYNEQFF. The CDR3 DNA reads as TGTGCCACCAGCGGACAGGCCTACAATGAGCAGTTCTTC. The chain joins TRBV24-1 to TRBJ2-1, with 7 bases aligning to TRBD1. CDR1 is KGHDR, CDR2 SFDVKD, per germline. V gave up 7 bases and J gave up 2 bases; unmatched junction bases: 1. This CDR3 has 13 amino acids.

The sample holds a few counts of this clone. The J gene is TRBJ2-7, the V gene TRBV7-8; tentatively, D is TRBD1 (6 bases). With 1 base removed from V and 4 bases from J, the gap between germline ends came to 11 bases. From germline, CDR1 is SGHVS and CDR2 FQNEAQ. This CDR3 comprises 14 residues. As DNA, the CDR3 is TGTGCCAGCAGCTTAGACAGGGTTTGGTACGAGCAGTACTTC. Its translation is CASSLDRVWYEQYF.